This record looks at one T cell receptor (beta chain) sequence and its context. The germline V and J ends were trimmed by 7 bases and 5 bases, with 14 bases remaining between them. The CDR3 length is 13 residues. Germline V gene data show CDR1 as MNHEY and CDR2 as SVGAGI. The data were taken from a study of somatic mutations in cytotoxic T cells in rheumatoid arthritis. Generated by immunoSEQ multiplex PCR, the TCRdb table keeps only in-frame clones and is missing some. The repertoire holds under 35,000 clones, with 85% to 90% as singletons. The material sequenced was CD8+ T cells sorted from blood. The rearrangement joins TRBV6-5 to TRBJ1-1; possibly TRBD1 for D (5 bases). This TCR was recovered from an adult with rheumatoid arthritis. In DNA, the CDR3 is TGTGCCAGCACCGCAGGGTCCGGAACTGAAGCTTTCTTT. The encoded protein is CASTAGSGTEAFF.